This is a list of T cell receptor beta chains from one sample in a study of OX40 agonist ivuxolimab in advanced cancers. Sequencing used immunoSEQ multiplex PCR; TCRdb keeps in-frame clones, though not all of them. The sample has tens of thousands of clones, 80% to 85% seen once. This specimen consisted of CD4+ or CD8+ T cells sorted from blood, obtained in a trial of the OX40 agonist ivuxolimab. The origin of the receptors is an adult with an advanced solid tumor such as melanoma, head and neck, liver or kidney cancer. The CDR3 runs from the conserved cysteine through the conserved F or W. Fields, in order: clone size, V gene, D gene, J gene, CDR3 DNA, CDR3 protein. A D gene is named only where the DNA matches it firmly. Size is omitted from some rows. Given values are once, few, many or a class for expanded clones.

clone size: NA
V gene: TRBV6-6
D gene: NA
J gene: TRBJ2-7
CDR3 DNA: TGTGCCAGCAGTTACTCCGCGGGGCGGTACGAGCAGTACTTC
CDR3 protein: CASSYSAGRYEQYF

clone size: NA
V gene: TRBV9
D gene: TRBD2
J gene: TRBJ2-3
CDR3 DNA: TGTGCCAGCAGCGCCGCGGGAGGAGGGGCTCGCACAGATACGCAGTATTTT
CDR3 protein: CASSAAGGGARTDTQYF

clone size: NA
V gene: TRBV14
D gene: TRBD1
J gene: TRBJ1-6
CDR3 DNA: TGTGCCAGCAGCCATGCAGGGGGATCTTTGATACGGAATTCACCCCTCCACTTT
CDR3 protein: CASSHAGGSLIRNSPLHF

clone size: few
V gene: TRBV10-2
D gene: TRBD1
J gene: TRBJ1-4
CDR3 DNA: TGCGCCAGCAGAGGACAGGGGAATGAAAAACTGTTTTTT
CDR3 protein: CASRGQGNEKLFF

clone size: NA
V gene: TRBV25-1
D gene: TRBD1
J gene: TRBJ2-1
CDR3 DNA: TGTGCCAGCATCGACACAGGGGGCGCTTACAATGAGCAGTTCTTC
CDR3 protein: CASIDTGGAYNEQFF

clone size: NA
V gene: TRBV9
D gene: NA
J gene: TRBJ2-1
CDR3 DNA: TGTGCCAGCAGCGGCAACTCCTACAATGAGCAGTTCTTC
CDR3 protein: CASSGNSYNEQFF

clone size: NA
V gene: TRBV7-6
D gene: NA
J gene: TRBJ1-1
CDR3 DNA: TGTGCCAGCAGCTTAGCTGGGGGCAACACTGAAGCTTTCTTT
CDR3 protein: CASSLAGGNTEAFF

clone size: NA
V gene: TRBV6-1
D gene: TRBD1
J gene: TRBJ1-4
CDR3 DNA: TGTGCCAGCAGTGGGACAGGGGCTAATGAAAAACTGTTTTTT
CDR3 protein: CASSGTGANEKLFF

clone size: NA
V gene: TRBV2
D gene: NA
J gene: TRBJ2-7
CDR3 DNA: TGTGCCAGCAGTGTCGAAGGAGGACAGTTGTACTTC
CDR3 protein: CASSVEGGQLYF

clone size: NA
V gene: TRBV6-1
D gene: NA
J gene: TRBJ2-7
CDR3 DNA: TGTGCCAGCAGTGAATCGGGCGTTCGGGATGACGAGCAGTACTTC
CDR3 protein: CASSESGVRDDEQYF

clone size: NA
V gene: TRBV4-1
D gene: TRBD1
J gene: TRBJ1-1
CDR3 DNA: TGCGCCAGCAGCCGGGGACAGGGGCTAAACACTGAAGCTTTCTTT
CDR3 protein: CASSRGQGLNTEAFF

clone size: NA
V gene: TRBV7-9
D gene: NA
J gene: TRBJ2-7
CDR3 DNA: TGTGCCAGCAGCTTTACCACAGGTTCCTACGAGCAGTACTTC
CDR3 protein: CASSFTTGSYEQYF

clone size: NA
V gene: TRBV6-6
D gene: NA
J gene: TRBJ2-1
CDR3 DNA: TGTGCCAGCAGTCCTGGGACCAATGAGCAGTTCTTC
CDR3 protein: CASSPGTNEQFF

clone size: NA
V gene: TRBV7-3
D gene: TRBD1
J gene: TRBJ2-2
CDR3 DNA: TGTGCCAGCAGCTTAAGCCCGGACAGGGTGCGCACCGGGGAGCTGTTTTTT
CDR3 protein: CASSLSPDRVRTGELFF